Sequencing of this T cell receptor (beta chain) was carried out in a study of T cell repertoires in cytomegalovirus infection (dated by TCRdb to about 2019). Context from the whole study: Donor HLA type was relevant to the analysis, because carriage of CMV infection together with the matching HLA type was indicated by public TCR beta signatures. The paper as a whole reports these results and caveats: In the ex vivo response, HLA-C-restricted CMV-specific TCR beta clonotypes were dominant, and in two of eight donors the single most frequent clonotype came from this HLA-C-restricted group. Cumulative frequency of public TCR beta family members discriminated carriers of CMV infection plus the relevant HLA type in this cohort and an independent 352-donor cohort.

Including cysteine and phenylalanine, the CDR3 has 15 amino acids. The sequence is cut down to CDR3 DNA, 45 bases in frame from base 1. Cut back by 3 bases and 5 bases, the V and J ends lie 16 bases apart. In the case of this clonotype: This receptor's antigen is unknown. It has no much larger one-base neighbor in the sample; base qualities were not kept.

Sequencer: Illumina HiSeq 1500. TCRdb trimmed the raw reads at Q25, called clones with MiXCR and kept productive beta chains. Each record represents a unique CDR3 protein, reported with the most common genes and DNA among its rows. For this sample the table gives hundreds of thousands of distinct CDR3 sequences, of which 35% to 45% were detected only once. 2.8% of the sample belongs to the ten largest clones. The sequence derives from a human donor in good health (CMV status not recorded). Some clones in this sample may be carry-over from other donors' samples. The sample taken for sequencing was PBMCs. The rearrangement joined TRBV12-3 or TRBV12-4 to TRBJ1-1; possibly the D gene is TRBD1, per 6 matching bases. The CDR3 protein: CASSLGGTLVTEAFF. The DNA sequence reads TGTGCCAGCAGTTTGGGGGGCACCCTTGTGACTGAAGCTTTCTTT.